A single T cell receptor (beta chain) is shown here with its context. Its recognized antigen is unknown. No base-level quality is on record; no much larger clone is a single base apart. V loses 2 bases of germline sequence and J loses 3 bases, and the interval between the two ends is 16 bases. The germline V gene yields SQVTM for CDR1 and ANQGSEA for CDR2. Including cysteine and phenylalanine, the CDR3 has 15 amino acids. Only the CDR3 portion is preserved as DNA: 45 bases, with reading frame beginning at the first base. The data originate from a study of cytotoxic CD8 clonotypes in ibrutinib-treated CLL (dated by TCRdb to 2020 to 2023). Describing the broader study: The cohort included about 15 treatment-naive and around 10 relapsed/refractory patients; 17 were IGHV unmutated. Cryopreserved peripheral blood mononuclear cells were collected at three points: before therapy, at response, and at either sustained remission or disease progression. The response samples were drawn at a median of approximately 11 months into treatment, with a range of about 6 to 40 months. On average, each sample had approximately 260,000 productive templates and 96,000 or so productive rearrangements. Patients were still on ibrutinib when every remission and progressive disease sample was collected. Of the approximately 86 people in the trial, about two dozen had longitudinal samples available. Responses were partial in some 24 patients and complete in 2; after median roughly 69 months follow-up, around 15 stayed in remission and about twelve progressed.

Each clonotype received, on average, about 10x coverage in deep resolution sequencing performed on a MiSeq, where the target depth lay between 1 in 1 million and 1 in 200,000 T cells. TCR beta libraries were generated with the immunoSEQ hsTCRB Kit. Regarding the original processing steps: The data were analyzed with ImmunoSEQ Analyzer and ImmunoSEQ Data Assistant, and V, D and J gene assignments followed IMGT definitions. Clonality, which ranges from 0 to 1, was calculated as one minus the normalized Shannon entropy of productive rearrangement frequencies. Only overrepresented clonotypes making up at least 0.05% of each patient's repertoire were included in the public clonotype analysis. Approximately 13 age-matched healthy donor repertoires from immuneACCESS served as clonality controls. The source is immuneACCESS, and TCRdb retained only in-frame sequences with V and J called. Part of the clones is not carried over; for the studies checked, unresolved V genes explain less than half of this, and the remainder is unexplained. That table is the source of V, J and clone size, and D and trimming were worked out from the DNA. The sample data list about 300,000 clones, and around 76% of these were observed just once. Clones ranked in the top ten supply roughly 5% of the sample.

In the paper's terms, the time point label means: progressive disease on ibrutinib. For TCR beta library preparation, about 2.2 micrograms of genomic DNA was extracted from cryopreserved PBMCs. Longitudinal blood samples from CLL patients on ibrutinib monotherapy underwent high-throughput TCR beta sequencing. The patients took part in an open-label, single-center phase 2 trial of ibrutinib monotherapy. Summary of the overall study and its limitations: Baseline clonality was found to be higher than that of age-matched healthy donors and was strongly correlated with circulating CD8+ T-cell counts. Lymph node repertoires were not examined, and the timing of sampling was not matched between patients in sustained remission and those whose disease progressed. Public clonotypes were found to be uncommon and were observed to contract or remain stable during treatment; the increase in clonality was shown to reflect expansion of private clonotypes at ibrutinib response. Clonality increased at ibrutinib response, stayed stable in sustained remission, and fell back toward baseline at progression.

The clonotype was recovered from a human donor with chronic lymphocytic leukemia. The rearrangement joined TRBV29-1 to TRBJ1-2, and perhaps TRBD1 as D gene, on 5 matching bases. This material consisted of PBMCs, taken at disease progression, from a patient treated with ibrutinib. The DNA reads as follows: TGCAGCGTTGAAAGCCCGGGACGGGGTCACTATGGCTACACCTTC. Its protein product is CSVESPGRGHYGYTF.